This note documents a single TCR beta chain sequence. Which antigen it targets is not known. No base quality information exists; no much larger clone differs at one position. The sample comes from a study of T cell responses to AZD1222 COVID-19 vaccine (dated by TCRdb to about 2021). At the level of the whole study: AZD1222 recipients given second doses at about 4 weeks or at about 12 weeks were pooled, since spike-specific TCR depth and breadth were not found to differ between the two schedules. TCR sequencing covered fewer than 250 trial participants: about 210 given two doses of AZD1222 and 26 given two doses of MenACWY control vaccine. Enrollment into the trials was organized by age into subgroups of 18-55, 56-69 and 70-plus years, and those subgroups contained approximately 150, 30 and 60 TCR-sequenced participants, respectively. Study-wide conclusions, independent of this receptor: No day 14 peak-response samples were available, so repertoires were characterized only after the peak T cell response. Vaccine-associated CD4 TCRs spanned the whole spike protein, with dominant responses in regions 160-218 and 743-854. After two AZD1222 doses, both the breadth and the depth of spike-specific TCRs were significantly higher than at day 0 and than in MenACWY recipients. The 56-69-year group was small, and its depth increase did not reach significance, likely because of low power. Conclusions about previously exposed vaccinees are limited, since just 5 to 7 AZD1222 recipients were seropositive for SARS-CoV-2 at baseline. Reportedly, close to half of the unique spike-specific TCRs recognized epitopes lying outside the regions that are mutated in the B.1.351 and B.1.1.7 variants. Participants were mostly white British and included more females than males, and it was suggested by the authors that clonal diversity may have been underestimated.

The intended sense of this specimen's time point label: baseline before first vaccination. The vaccinee samples were drawn from two UK trials, COV001 and COV002, one of which was a single-blind randomized controlled phase 2/3 trial testing AZD1222 (ChAdOx1 nCoV-19) in healthy adults. Trial participant PBMC samples were collected at day 0 and day 28 after the second dose for TCRbeta chain sequencing. Unmatched junction bases come to 8, with V trimmed by 4 bases and J by 5 bases. The cysteine opens and the phenylalanine closes a CDR3 of 14 amino acids. Only CDR3 DNA is held: 42 bases, read in frame from base 1. From a lookup of the germline V gene, CDR1 and CDR2 are SGHRS and YFSETQ. The CDR3 regions of human TCRbeta chains were analyzed by immunosequencing. Regarding the original processing steps: TCRs in the repertoires were compared against a reference library of SARS-CoV-2-specific TCRs that had been generated with the MIRA antigen-specificity platform. Breadth was defined as the fraction of unique TCRs that were SARS-CoV-2-associated. Depth was defined as the fraction of total T cells that were SARS-CoV-2-associated. Using the MIRA data, each spike-specific TCR was mapped to the spike region that the TCR reacts to and placed in a CD4 or CD8 class. Log10-transformed breadth and depth values were compared by one-way ANOVA with Sidak's multiple comparisons tests. In TCRdb, the immuneACCESS table is reduced to in-frame sequences with V and J assigned. These tables do not hold every clone; where another copy was compared, an unresolved V gene accounts for under half, and the others remain unexplained. The V and J calls and clone size were taken over from that table, and D and trimming were inferred from the DNA. The sample has 100,000 to 150,000 clones on record, around 86% of them singletons. About 6% of the sample comes from the top ten.

This receptor chain uses TRBV5-1 and TRBJ2-5, and TRBD1 aligns with 7 junction nucleotides. The specimen comprised peripheral blood, sampled on day 0 of AZD1222 vaccination. This clonotype was sampled from an adult in good health. The DNA sequence reads TGCGCCAGCAGCACCCGACAGGGATGGGAGACCCAGTACTTC. This yields the protein CASSTRQGWETQYF.